This T cell receptor beta chain was identified during a study of blood T cell repertoires in COVID-19. Study-wide background: Material from acute and convalescent COVID-19 was sourced from the United States, Italy and Spain. Sample material is recorded as cDNA or gDNA derived from T cells, B-cell-depleted T cells, or PBMCs.

Germline lookup yields CDR1 MNHNS and CDR2 SASEGT. The CDR3 is 18 amino acids. The V end was cut by 3 bases, the J end by 4 bases, with 22 bases between. In this sample, this clone turned up once. Original processing notes: How many nucleated cells were present was estimated from reference gene primer amplification. Measured with immunoSEQ multiplex PCR; TCRdb has only the in-frame clones, and not every one. Clonal size and the V and J genes are those of that table, whereas D and trimming came from the DNA. The table has 150,000 or so clones, 60% to 80% seen once. Sequenced input: peripheral blood. This rearrangement joins TRBV6-1 to TRBJ1-3, with unresolved D. This clonotype was sampled from a woman in her sixties or seventies with acute or convalescent COVID-19. CDR3 loop: CASSDFPSGPSRGNTIYF. The CDR3 DNA is TGTGCCAGCAGTGATTTCCCCAGCGGACCGTCGAGAGGAAACACCATATATTTT.